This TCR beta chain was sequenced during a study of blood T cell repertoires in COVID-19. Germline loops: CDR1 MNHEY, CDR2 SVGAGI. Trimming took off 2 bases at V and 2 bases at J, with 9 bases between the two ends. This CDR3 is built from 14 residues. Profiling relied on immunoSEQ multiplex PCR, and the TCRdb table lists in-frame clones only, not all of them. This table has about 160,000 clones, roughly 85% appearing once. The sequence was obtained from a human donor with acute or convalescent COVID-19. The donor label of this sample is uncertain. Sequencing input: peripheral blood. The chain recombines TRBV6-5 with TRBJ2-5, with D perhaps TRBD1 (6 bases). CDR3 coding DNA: TGTGCCAGCAGTTACGAGAGGGGGCAAGAGACCCAGTACTTC. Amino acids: CASSYERGQETQYF.